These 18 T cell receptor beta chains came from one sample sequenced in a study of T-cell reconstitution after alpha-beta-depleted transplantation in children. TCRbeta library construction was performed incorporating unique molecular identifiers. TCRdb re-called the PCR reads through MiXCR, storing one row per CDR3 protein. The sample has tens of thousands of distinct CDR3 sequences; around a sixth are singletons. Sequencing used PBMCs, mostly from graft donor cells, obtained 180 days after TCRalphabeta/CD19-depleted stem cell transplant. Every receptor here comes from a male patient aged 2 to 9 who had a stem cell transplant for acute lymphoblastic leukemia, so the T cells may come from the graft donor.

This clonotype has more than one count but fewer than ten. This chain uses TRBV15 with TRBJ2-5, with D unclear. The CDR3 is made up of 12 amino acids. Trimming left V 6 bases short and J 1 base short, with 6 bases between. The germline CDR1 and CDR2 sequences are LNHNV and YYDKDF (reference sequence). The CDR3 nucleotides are TGTGCCACCAGAGGCCCCCAAGAGACCCAGTACTTC. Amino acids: CATRGPQETQYF.

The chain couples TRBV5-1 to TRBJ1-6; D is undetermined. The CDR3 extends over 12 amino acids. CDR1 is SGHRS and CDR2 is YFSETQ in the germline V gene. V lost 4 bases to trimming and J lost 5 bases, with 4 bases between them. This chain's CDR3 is CASSIDNSPLHF. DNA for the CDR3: TGCGCCAGCAGCATCGATAATTCACCCCTCCACTTT.

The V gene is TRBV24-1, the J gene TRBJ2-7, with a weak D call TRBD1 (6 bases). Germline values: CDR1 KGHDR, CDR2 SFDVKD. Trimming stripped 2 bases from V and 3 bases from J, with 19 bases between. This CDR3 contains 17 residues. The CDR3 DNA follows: TGTGCCACCAGTGATTCCAAAAAACAGGGCTTGGACTACGAGCAGTACTTC. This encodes CATSDSKKQGLDYEQYF.

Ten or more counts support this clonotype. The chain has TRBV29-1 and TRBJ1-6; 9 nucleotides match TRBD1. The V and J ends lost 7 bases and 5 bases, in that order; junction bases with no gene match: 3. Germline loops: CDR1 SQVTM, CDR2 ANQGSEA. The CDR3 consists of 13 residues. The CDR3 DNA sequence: TGCAGCGCCAGGGACAGGGATAATTCACCCCTCCACTTT. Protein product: CSARDRDNSPLHF.

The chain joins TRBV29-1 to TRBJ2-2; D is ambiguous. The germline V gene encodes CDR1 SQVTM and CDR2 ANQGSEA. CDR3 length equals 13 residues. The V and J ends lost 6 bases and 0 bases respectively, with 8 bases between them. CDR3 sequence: CSVEDPNTGELFF. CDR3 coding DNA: TGCAGCGTCGAGGATCCGAACACCGGGGAGCTGTTTTTT.

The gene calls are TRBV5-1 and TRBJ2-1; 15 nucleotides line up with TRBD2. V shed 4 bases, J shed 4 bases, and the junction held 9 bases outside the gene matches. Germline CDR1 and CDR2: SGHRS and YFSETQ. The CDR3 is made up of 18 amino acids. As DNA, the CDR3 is TGCGCCAGCAGCAACGGACTAGCGGGGGGGCCGGGATACAATGAGCAGTTCTTC. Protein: CASSNGLAGGPGYNEQFF. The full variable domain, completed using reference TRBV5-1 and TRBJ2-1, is KAGVTQTPRYLIKTRGQQVTLSCSPISGHRSVSWYQQTPGQGLQFLFEYFSETQRNKGNFPGRFSGRQFSNSRSEMNVSTLELGDSALYLCASSNGLAGGPGYNEQFFGPGTRLTVL.

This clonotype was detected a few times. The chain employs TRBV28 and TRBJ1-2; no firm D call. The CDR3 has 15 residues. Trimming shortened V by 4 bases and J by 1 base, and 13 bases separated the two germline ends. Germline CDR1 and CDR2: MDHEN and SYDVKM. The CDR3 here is CASSSTPQFNYGYTF. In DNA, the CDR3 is TGTGCCAGCAGTTCCACTCCCCAATTTAACTATGGCTACACCTTC.

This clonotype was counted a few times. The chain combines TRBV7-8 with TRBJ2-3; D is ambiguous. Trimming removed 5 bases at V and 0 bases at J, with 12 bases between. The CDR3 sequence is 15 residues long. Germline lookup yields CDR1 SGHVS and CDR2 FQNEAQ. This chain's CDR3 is CASSPFRISTDTQYF. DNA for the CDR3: TGTGCCAGCAGCCCATTTAGGATTAGCACAGATACGCAGTATTTT.

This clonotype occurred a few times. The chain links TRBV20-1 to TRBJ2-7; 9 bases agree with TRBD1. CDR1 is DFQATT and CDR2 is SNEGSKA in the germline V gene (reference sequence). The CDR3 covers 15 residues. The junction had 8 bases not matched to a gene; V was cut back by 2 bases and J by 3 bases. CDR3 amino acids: CSARNPGTGNYEQYF. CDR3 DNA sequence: TGCAGTGCTAGAAATCCCGGGACAGGGAACTACGAGCAGTACTTC.

This CDR3 reads CASNRGAHQETQYF. In DNA form, the CDR3 reads TGTGCCAGCAATCGGGGGGCACACCAAGAGACCCAGTACTTC. This chain connects TRBV12-3 or TRBV12-4 to TRBJ2-5, with D possibly TRBD2 on 7 matching bases. The V gene lost 7 bases and the J gene lost 0 bases, with 12 bases spanning the gap. This CDR3 has 14 residues.

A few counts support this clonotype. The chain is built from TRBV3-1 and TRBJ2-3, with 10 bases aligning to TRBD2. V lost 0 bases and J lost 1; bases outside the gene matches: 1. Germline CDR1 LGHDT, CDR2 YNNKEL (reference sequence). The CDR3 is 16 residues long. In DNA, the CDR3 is TGTGCCAGCAGCCAAGATCTAGCGGGAGGCACAGATACGCAGTATTTT. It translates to CASSQDLAGGTDTQYF.

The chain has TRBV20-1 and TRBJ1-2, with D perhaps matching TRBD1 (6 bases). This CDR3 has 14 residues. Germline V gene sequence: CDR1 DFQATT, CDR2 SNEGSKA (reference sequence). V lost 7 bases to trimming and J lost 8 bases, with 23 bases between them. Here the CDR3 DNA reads TGCAGTGGCAATTCTGGGGGGCCCGTCGTGGGCTACACCTTC. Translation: CSGNSGGPVVGYTF.

The CDR3 loop reads CASSLSRTNNEKLFF. The CDR3 DNA reads as TGTGCCAGCAGTTTATCTCGCACAAATAATGAAAAACTGTTTTTT. This chain joins TRBV27 and TRBJ1-4; no clear D gene. Trimming took off 0 bases at V and 4 bases at J, with 9 bases between the two ends. The CDR3 covers 15 residues. CDR1 is MNHEY, CDR2 SMNVEV, per germline (reference sequence).

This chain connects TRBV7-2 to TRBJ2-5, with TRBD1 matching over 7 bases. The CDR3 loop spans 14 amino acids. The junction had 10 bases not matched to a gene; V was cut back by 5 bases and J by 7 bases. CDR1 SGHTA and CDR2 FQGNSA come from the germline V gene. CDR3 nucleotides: TGTGCCAGCAGCCCGCGACAGGGTGGGGCGACCCAGTACTTC. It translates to CASSPRQGGATQYF.

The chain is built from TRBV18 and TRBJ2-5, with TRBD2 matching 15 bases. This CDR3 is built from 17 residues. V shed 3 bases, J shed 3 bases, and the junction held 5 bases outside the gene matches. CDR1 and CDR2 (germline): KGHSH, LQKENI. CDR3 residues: CASSPGLAGGLEETQYF. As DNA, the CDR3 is TGTGCCAGCTCACCGGGACTAGCGGGGGGCCTTGAAGAGACCCAGTACTTC.

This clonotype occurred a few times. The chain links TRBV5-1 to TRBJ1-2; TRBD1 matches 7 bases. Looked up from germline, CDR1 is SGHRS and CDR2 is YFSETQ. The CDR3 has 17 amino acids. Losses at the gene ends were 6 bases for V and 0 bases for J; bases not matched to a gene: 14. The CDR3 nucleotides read TGCGCCAGCAACCCCCGAGGGGGCCACGGAGCTAACTATGGCTACACCTTC. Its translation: CASNPRGGHGANYGYTF.

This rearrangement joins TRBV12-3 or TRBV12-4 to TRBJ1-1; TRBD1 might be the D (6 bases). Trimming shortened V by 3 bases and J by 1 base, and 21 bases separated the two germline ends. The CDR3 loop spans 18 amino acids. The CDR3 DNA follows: TGTGCCAGCAGTTTTGGTTTGTGGATTTCGGGGGCGAACACTGAAGCTTTCTTT. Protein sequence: CASSFGLWISGANTEAFF.

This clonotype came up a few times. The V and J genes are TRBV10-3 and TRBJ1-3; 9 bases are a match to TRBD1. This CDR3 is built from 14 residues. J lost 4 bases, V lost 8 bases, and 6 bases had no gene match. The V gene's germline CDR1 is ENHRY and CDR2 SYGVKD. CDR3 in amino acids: CAIRDRVKGNTIYF. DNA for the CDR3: TGTGCCATCCGGGACAGGGTGAAAGGAAACACCATATATTTT.